This note documents a single T cell receptor (beta chain) sequence. Its antigen is as yet unknown. Per the germline V gene, CDR1 is LGHNA and CDR2 is YNFKEQ. The V gene end was trimmed by 1 base and the J gene end by 2 bases; junction bases not matched to a gene: 5. This CDR3 contains 16 residues. This entry is derived from a study of response to subunit inactivated influenza vaccine. Study-wide findings and caveats: It was the authors' suggestion that each seasonal influenza vaccination recruits few new T cells.

Using its own MiXCR run on the RT-PCR reads, TCRdb lists one record per CDR3 protein. This sample carries about 830,000 distinct CDR3 sequences, approximately 18% of them seen once, and the ten largest clones take about 11%. This sequence was found in a man aged 45 to 65 who received an inactivated influenza vaccine. Sequenced material: PBMCs from blood, taken 5 to 6 days after vaccination. This sequence joins TRBV4-2 and TRBJ2-7; TRBD2 agrees at 10 bases. The CDR3 loop reads CASSQAASGRPYEQYF. Here the CDR3 DNA reads TGTGCCAGCAGCCAAGCGGCTAGCGGGAGACCCTACGAGCAGTACTTC.